This is a list of T cell receptor beta chains from one sample in a study of shared clonotypes between healthy human individuals. The table came from immunoSEQ multiplex PCR; TCRdb's copy has only in-frame clones and leaves some out. The sample has about 1 million clones, about 80% seen once; the top ten hold roughly 1.4%. Sequencing was performed on memory CD4+ T cells sorted from blood. These receptor sequences come from a man aged 18-30 years in good health. Both conserved end residues are part of each CDR3. A D gene is named only where the DNA matches it firmly. Expanded clones get a size class; other rows say once, few or many, or leave the size out.

>-|TRBJ2-7|TRBV7-2|-
CASSLVRYEQYF
TGTGCCAGCAGCTTGGTTCGGTACGAGCAGTACTTC
>-|TRBJ1-4|TRBV6-4|-
CASSDPRVGATNEKLFF
TGTGCCAGCAGTGACCCCCGTGTGGGCGCAACTAATGAAAAACTGTTTTTT
>-|TRBJ1-2|TRBV4-2|few
CASTAEAYGYTF
TGTGCCAGCACAGCAGAAGCTTATGGCTACACCTTC
>TRBD1|TRBJ2-1|TRBV9|-
CASSPGTGGYNEQFF
TGTGCCAGCAGCCCAGGGACAGGGGGATACAATGAGCAGTTCTTC
>-|TRBJ1-2|TRBV21-1|-
CASSKSRRLGQGRYDYGYTF
TGTGCCAGCAGCAAAAGTAGAAGGCTAGGACAGGGGCGCTACGACTATGGCTACACCTTC
>-|TRBJ2-7|TRBV30|few
CAWADTRGLYKYF
TGTGCCTGGGCCGACACGCGGGGCCTGTACAAGTACTTC
>TRBD1|TRBJ2-3|TRBV5-1|-
CASSTRDRAEDTQYF
TGCGCCAGCAGCACCCGGGACAGGGCGGAAGATACGCAGTATTTT
>TRBD1|TRBJ1-1|TRBV5-4|-
CASSFGQGTEAFF
TGTGCCAGCAGCTTCGGACAGGGAACTGAAGCTTTCTTT
>-|TRBJ1-5|TRBV7-2|-
CASSFSRDIQPQHF
TGTGCCAGCAGCTTCTCCCGGGACATTCAGCCCCAGCATTTT
>-|TRBJ1-3|TRBV28|-
CASSARGSGNTIYF
TGTGCCAGCAGTGCGCGGGGCTCTGGAAACACCATATATTTT
>-|TRBJ1-1|TRBV6-4|-
CASRRVSTSEAFF
TGTGCCAGTAGAAGGGTCTCGACCTCTGAAGCTTTCTTT
>-|TRBJ2-2|TRBV5-1|once
CASSLVGATSQELFF
TGCGCCAGCAGCTTGGTTGGGGCAACCTCCCAGGAGCTGTTTTTT
>TRBD1|TRBJ2-2|TRBV6-5|-
CASSLTGAGELFF
TGTGCCAGCAGCCTAACAGGGGCCGGGGAGCTGTTTTTT
>-|TRBJ1-1|TRBV7-2|-
CASSKDNWGTEAFF
TGTGCCAGCAGCAAGGACAATTGGGGCACTGAAGCTTTCTTT
>TRBD2|TRBJ2-1|TRBV10-3|-
CAISLSGDRYNEQFF
TGTGCCATCAGTCTAAGCGGGGATCGCTACAATGAGCAGTTCTTC
>-|TRBJ2-7|TRBV6-5|-
CASREEGFPYEQYF
TGTGCCAGCAGGGAAGAAGGGTTCCCCTACGAGCAGTACTTC
>TRBD1|TRBJ1-2|TRBV4-1|-
CASSQPPTGGANYGYTF
TGCGCCAGCAGCCAACCGCCCACAGGGGGAGCTAACTATGGCTACACCTTC
>-|TRBJ1-1|TRBV21-1|-
CASSTLRNTEAFF
TGTGCCAGCAGCACTCTAAGGAACACTGAAGCTTTCTTT
>TRBD2|TRBJ2-1|TRBV28|-
CATEASGGEQFF
TGTGCCACCGAGGCTAGCGGGGGTGAGCAGTTCTTC
>-|TRBJ2-7|TRBV9|few
CASSGLQGRSEQYF
TGTGCCAGCAGCGGACTACAGGGCAGGAGCGAGCAGTACTTC
>-|TRBJ1-5|TRBV28|-
CASSLFKLSNQPQHF
TGTGCCAGCAGTTTATTCAAGTTAAGCAATCAGCCCCAGCATTTT
>-|TRBJ2-5|TRBV15|-
CATSIPVLETQYF
TGTGCCACCAGCATCCCCGTACTAGAGACCCAGTACTTC
>TRBD1|TRBJ1-6|TRBV5-6|few
CASSLGTGGYSPLHF
TGTGCCAGCAGCTTGGGGACAGGGGGTTACTCACCCCTCCACTTT
>-|TRBJ2-5|TRBV28|-
CASSRVGTQYF
TGTGCCAGCAGCCGTGTAGGGACCCAGTACTTC
>TRBD1|TRBJ2-2|TRBV9|-
CASSPRTGGTGELFF
TGTGCCAGCAGCCCCCGGACAGGGGGAACCGGGGAGCTGTTTTTT
>-|TRBJ2-7|TRBV7-2|-
CASSLFGLAAYEQYF
TGTGCCAGCAGCTTATTTGGTCTAGCCGCCTACGAGCAGTACTTC
>-|TRBJ2-3|TRBV6-4|-
CASSEGGRTQYF
TGTGCCAGCAGTGAAGGAGGCCGTACGCAGTATTTT
>TRBD2|TRBJ2-1|TRBV27|-
CASSSGRELGKNEQFF
TGTGCCAGCAGTTCGGGGCGGGAGCTGGGAAAAAATGAGCAGTTCTTC
>-|TRBJ2-2|TRBV6-5|-
CASSYSTSGTGELFF
TGTGCCAGCAGTTACTCGACTAGTGGCACCGGGGAGCTGTTTTTT
>TRBD1|TRBJ2-7|TRBV9|-
CASSPQTGGSEQYF
TGTGCCAGCAGCCCCCAGACAGGGGGAAGCGAGCAGTACTTC
>-|TRBJ2-2|TRBV7-7|-
CASSWWGQHRGAVF
TGTGCTAGCAGCTGGTGGGGCCAACACCGGGGAGCTGTTTTT
>-|TRBJ2-2|TRBV5-1|few
CASSPLVGRNTGELFF
TGCGCCAGCAGCCCCCTTGTGGGCAGGAACACCGGGGAGCTGTTTTTT
>-|TRBJ1-1|TRBV7-2|-
CASSSVQGSRAFF
TGTGCCAGCAGCTCGGTACAGGGATCGCGAGCTTTCTTT
>-|TRBJ2-7|TRBV7-6|-
CASSLGQDPYEQYF
TGTGCCAGCAGCTTGGGGCAGGACCCCTACGAGCAGTACTTC
>-|TRBJ1-2|TRBV5-1|once
CASSMTTGSSYGYTF
TGCGCCAGCAGTATGACGACAGGAAGTTCCTATGGCTACACCTTC
>TRBD1|TRBJ1-2|TRBV6-5|-
CASSALRTGRGYTF
TGTGCCAGCAGCGCTTTACGGACAGGGAGAGGCTACACCTTC
>-|TRBJ1-2|TRBV21-1|-
CASSKGTLNYGYTF
TGTGCCAGCAGCAAAGGGACCCTTAACTATGGCTACACCTTC
>-|TRBJ1-1|TRBV7-3|-
CASSLTRDTEAFF
TGTGCCAGCAGCTTAACAAGGGACACTGAAGCTTTCTTT
>-|TRBJ2-3|TRBV5-1|-
CASSSGRYTDTQYF
TGCGCCAGCAGCTCTGGACGGTACACAGATACGCAGTATTTT
>-|TRBJ1-5|TRBV7-9|-
CASSLGGGHQPQHF
TGTGCCAGCAGCTTGGGGGGAGGGCATCAGCCCCAGCATTTT
>TRBD2|TRBJ2-5|TRBV19|few
CASSAGVETQYF
TGTGCCAGTAGTGCGGGGGTAGAGACCCAGTACTTC
>-|TRBJ2-7|TRBV7-9|-
CASSAQDWEQYF
TGTGCCAGCAGCGCACAGGACTGGGAGCAGTACTTC
>TRBD1|TRBJ1-1|TRBV29-1|-
CSVERTGDSMNTEAFF
TGCAGCGTTGAGAGGACAGGGGATTCAATGAACACTGAAGCTTTCTTT
>TRBD1|TRBJ2-7|TRBV7-2|-
CASSFSGQGGYEQYF
TGTGCCAGCAGCTTCTCGGGACAGGGAGGCTACGAGCAGTACTTC
>-|TRBJ2-1|TRBV6-5|-
CASRPPGQYNEQFF
TGTGCCAGCAGGCCACCCGGACAGTACAATGAGCAGTTCTTC
>-|TRBJ2-3|TRBV5-1|-
CASSLAGGWAQYF
TGCGCCAGCAGCTTGGCCGGAGGATGGGCGCAGTATTTT
>TRBD2|TRBJ2-7|TRBV28|few
CATKGTSGSYEQYF
TGTGCCACTAAAGGGACTAGCGGGAGTTACGAGCAGTACTTC
>-|TRBJ1-3|TRBV5-6|few
CASSDDNLGSGNTIYF
TGTGCCAGCAGCGATGACAATCTGGGATCTGGAAACACCATATATTTT
>-|TRBJ1-4|TRBV28|once
CASREAATNEKLFF
TGTGCCAGCAGAGAGGCCGCAACTAATGAAAAACTGTTTTTT
>TRBD2|TRBJ2-1|TRBV9|-
CASSGIGLAGGEQFF
TGTGCCAGCAGCGGAATAGGACTAGCGGGGGGAGAGCAGTTCTTC
>-|TRBJ2-2|TRBV5-5|once
CASSLKSGINTGELFF
TGTGCCAGCAGCTTGAAGTCAGGTATCAACACCGGGGAGCTGTTTTTT
>TRBD1|TRBJ2-3|TRBV4-2|-
CASSQGQGPDTQYF
TGTGCCAGCAGCCAAGGACAGGGCCCAGATACGCAGTATTTT
>TRBD1|TRBJ2-5|TRBV12-5|once
CASAGQVLQETQYF
TGTGCAAGCGCTGGACAGGTTCTCCAAGAGACCCAGTACTTC
>TRBD1|TRBJ2-7|TRBV7-2|-
CASSLETGGGLSSYEQYF
TGTGCCAGCAGCTTAGAGACAGGGGGTGGGTTGAGCTCCTACGAGCAGTACTTC